One T cell receptor beta chain is described in this entry. Its cognate antigen has yet to be identified. No much larger clonotype is one base removed from it; base qualities were not supplied. The time point label corresponds to: baseline before first vaccination. In the paper's terms, the treatment or condition label means: meningococcal conjugate vaccine given as trial control. Vaccinee samples were obtained from the UK trials COV001 and COV002, which included a single-blind randomized controlled phase 2/3 trial of AZD1222 (ChAdOx1 nCoV-19) in healthy adults. For TCRbeta chain sequencing, PBMC samples from trial participants were taken at day 0 and at day 28 after the second dose. These data are taken from a study of T cell responses to AZD1222 COVID-19 vaccine (TCRdb year 2021). About the investigation overall: A total of about 230 trial participants underwent TCR sequencing, of whom some 210 received two doses of AZD1222 and about 25 received two doses of the MenACWY control vaccine. Enrollment into the trials was organized by age into subgroups of 18-55, 56-69 and 70-plus years, and those subgroups contained roughly 160, 29 and 62 TCR-sequenced participants, respectively.

General findings and caveats noted by the study authors: Conclusions about previously exposed vaccinees were limited because only six AZD1222 recipients were SARS-CoV-2 seropositive at baseline. The 56-69-year group was small, and its depth increase did not reach significance, likely because of low power. Nearly half of unique spike-specific TCRs reportedly recognized epitopes outside regions mutated in the B.1.351 and B.1.1.7 variants. Most participants were white British and females outnumbered males, and the authors suggested that clonal diversity may have been underestimated. The whole spike protein was spanned by vaccine-associated CD4 TCRs, and dominant responses were seen in regions 160-218 and 743-854. No day 14 peak-response samples were available, so repertoires were characterized only after the peak T cell response. After two AZD1222 doses, spike-specific TCR breadth and depth were significantly higher than at day 0 and than in MenACWY recipients.

The CDR3 regions of human TCRbeta chains were subjected to immunosequencing. The paper's data handling went like this. TCRs in the repertoires were matched against a reference library of SARS-CoV-2-specific TCRs that had been generated with the MIRA antigen-specificity platform. Breadth was defined as the fraction of unique TCRs that were SARS-CoV-2-associated, and depth was defined as the fraction of total T cells that were SARS-CoV-2-associated. Each spike-specific TCR was assigned to its reactive spike region and to a CD4 or CD8 class using the MIRA data. Log10-transformed breadth and depth values were compared by one-way ANOVA with Sidak's multiple comparisons tests. TCRdb took over this immuneACCESS table, retaining in-frame rearrangements with V and J assigned. Such tables are incomplete; in checked studies, under half of the missing clones stem from an unresolved V gene, and the remainder is unexplained. D and trimming come from the DNA, and the V and J calls and clone size come from that table. This sample comprises 140,000 to 150,000 clones, about 93% of them detected only once. 2.5% to 3% of the sample lies in the top ten.

V loses 5 bases, J loses 2 bases, and the germline ends lie 13 bases apart. The germline V gene supplies CDR1 MNHEY and CDR2 SVGAGI. From cysteine to phenylalanine, the CDR3 is 14 amino acids long. Left in the record is the CDR3 DNA by itself, 42 bases read in frame from the first base. The TCR comes from an adult in good health. Recombination linked TRBV6-5 to TRBJ2-7; the D gene is possibly TRBD2, with 6 bases matching. Sequences were derived from peripheral blood, sampled on day 0 of MenACWY control vaccination. Read as DNA, the sequence is TGTGCCAGCAGTCCCACTAGCCGCCCCTACGAGCAGTACTTC. Its protein reads: CASSPTSRPYEQYF.